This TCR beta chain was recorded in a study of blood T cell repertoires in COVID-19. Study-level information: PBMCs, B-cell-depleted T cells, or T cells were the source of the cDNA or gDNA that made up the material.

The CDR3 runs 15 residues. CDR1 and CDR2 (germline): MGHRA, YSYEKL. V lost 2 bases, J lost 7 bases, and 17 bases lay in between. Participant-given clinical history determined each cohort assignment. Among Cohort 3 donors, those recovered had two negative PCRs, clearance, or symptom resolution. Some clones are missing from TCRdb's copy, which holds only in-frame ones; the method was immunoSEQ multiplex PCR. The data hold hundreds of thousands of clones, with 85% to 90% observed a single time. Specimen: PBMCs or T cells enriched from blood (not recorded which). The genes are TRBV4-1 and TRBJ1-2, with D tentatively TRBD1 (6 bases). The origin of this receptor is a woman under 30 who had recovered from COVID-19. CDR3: CASSQKSTGSSGYTF. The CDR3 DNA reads TGCGCCAGCAGCCAAAAATCTACAGGGTCCTCTGGCTACACCTTC.